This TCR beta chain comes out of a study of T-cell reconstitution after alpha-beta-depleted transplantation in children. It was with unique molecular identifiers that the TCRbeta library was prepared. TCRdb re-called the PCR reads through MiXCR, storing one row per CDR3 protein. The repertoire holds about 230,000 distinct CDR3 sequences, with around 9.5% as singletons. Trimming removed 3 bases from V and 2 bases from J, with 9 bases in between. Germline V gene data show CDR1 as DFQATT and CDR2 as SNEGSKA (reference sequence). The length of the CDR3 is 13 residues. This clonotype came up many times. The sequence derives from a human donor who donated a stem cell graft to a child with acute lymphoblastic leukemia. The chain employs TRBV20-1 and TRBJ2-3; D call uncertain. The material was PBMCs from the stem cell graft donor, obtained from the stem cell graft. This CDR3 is CSARVLITDTQYF. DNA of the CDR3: TGCAGTGCTAGGGTCCTTATCACAGATACGCAGTATTTT.